This T cell receptor beta chain is from a study of CD8 T cells in ankylosing spondylitis. One entry per CDR3 protein, called by TCRdb with MiXCR from the 5' RACE reads. This sample has about 130,000 distinct CDR3 sequences; about 6.5% occur once, and the top ten carry about 12%. Study results and caveats: According to the report, clones linked to the disease were significantly enriched in matched synovial fluid samples taken from ankylosing spondylitis patients.

This clonotype came up many times. Its target is unknown. The CDR3 length is 17 residues. V shed 0 bases and J 5 bases; nucleotides not matched to a gene: 4. Germline loops: CDR1 MNHEY, CDR2 SVGAGI. This chain joins TRBV6-5 and TRBJ1-6, with TRBD1 matching 10 bases. Material: blood, either unsorted or a sorted T cell fraction (not recorded which). This clonotype was sampled from a male donor with ankylosing spondylitis or in good health (not recorded which). The CDR3 here is CASSYSSGTGDNSPLHF. The CDR3 DNA sequence: TGTGCCAGCAGTTACTCATCCGGGACAGGGGATAATTCACCCCTCCACTTT.